This TCR beta chain was profiled in a study of PD-L1 blockade in urothelial cancer. Turning to the study itself: When blood samples were assessed, the median T cell count was approximately 140,000.

CDR1 SGHDN and CDR2 FVKESK come from the germline V gene. Unmatched junction bases numbered 6, after V lost 3 bases and J lost 11 bases. CDR3 length: 12 residues. The templates were synthetic TCR analogs, and they were spiked into each PCR. Profiled with immunoSEQ multiplex PCR; TCRdb holds only in-frame clones, not every one. Of some 84,000 clones listed, 82% were seen once; the top ten hold over 7.5%. Sequencing used PBMCs, obtained around atezolizumab (anti-PD-L1) treatment. The TCR sequence derives from a man in his 70s with urothelial cancer. V and J are TRBV14 and TRBJ1-1, with 7 bases lining up with TRBD1. CDR3 nucleotides: TGTGCCAGCAGCCAGGGAACAGGGGTTGCTTTCTTT. Amino acids: CASSQGTGVAFF. Together with reference TRBV14 and TRBJ1-1, the CDR3 gives the full variable domain: EAGVTQFPSHSVIEKGQTVTLRCDPISGHDNLYWYRRVMGKEIKFLLHFVKESKQDESGMPNNRFLAERTGGTYSTLKVQPAELEDSGVYFCASSQGTGVAFFGQGTRLTVV.